This T cell receptor (beta chain) was captured by sequencing in a study of chemoradiotherapy in HPV16-positive cancers. A few counts support this clone. Repertoires were generated with immunoSEQ multiplex PCR, while TCRdb's copy carries only in-frame clones and drops some. The top ten clones hold around two fifths of a sample with approximately 9,200 clones, 75% of them seen once. With V trimmed by 8 bases and J by 9 bases, 8 bases remained unmatched. The CDR3 length is 13 residues. Germline CDR1 reads GTSNPN; CDR2 reads SVGIG (reference sequence). This chain joins TRBV30 and TRBJ1-6, with 9 nucleotides matching TRBD1. The TCR originated in a human donor with HPV-associated anogenital cancer. The starting material was tumor tissue, obtained from a patient who underwent chemoradiotherapy. Here the CDR3 reads CARRDRVSSPLHF. In nucleotides, the CDR3 is TGTGCCCGCCGGGACAGGGTTTCTTCACCCCTCCACTTT.